This TCR beta chain is drawn from a study of blood T cell repertoires in COVID-19. In the study's own analysis: Amplification from reference gene primers served as the basis for estimated nucleated cell counts. The repertoire was sequenced with immunoSEQ multiplex PCR; TCRdb's copy has only in-frame clones and lacks some. D and trimming were read from the DNA, whereas the V and J calls and clone size are those reported in that table. In the table there are some 110,000 clones, roughly 84% of which are singletons. Looked up from germline, CDR1 is SNHLY and CDR2 is FYNNEI. Unmatched junction bases numbered 9, after V lost 5 bases and J lost 5 bases. This CDR3 has 15 residues.

This TCR derives from a woman younger than 45 who had recovered from COVID-19. Sequencing was performed on PBMCs or T cells enriched from blood (not recorded which). The genes are TRBV2 and TRBJ2-7, with TRBD2 matching 10 bases. CDR3 nucleotide sequence: TGTGCCAGCAGTCCGTCATTTCTAGCGGGAGACGAGCAGTACTTC. This translates into CASSPSFLAGDEQYF.